These T cell receptor beta chains were read from a single sample in a study of CD8 T cells in ankylosing spondylitis. Using its own MiXCR run on the 5' RACE reads, TCRdb lists one record per CDR3 protein. Found here are under 450,000 distinct CDR3 sequences, about a sixth of them singletons; the top ten hold approximately 0.93%. Sequenced input: blood, either unsorted or a sorted T cell fraction (not recorded which). Receptors were obtained from a male donor with ankylosing spondylitis. Both conserved end residues are part of each CDR3. D genes are given only for firm matches. Some rows mark clone size as missing; the rest say once, few, many or name a class of expanded clone.

V gene: TRBV6-5
J gene: TRBJ2-3
D gene: .
clone size: .
CDR3 DNA: TGTGCCAGCAGTTACTCAAATGGAGATACGCAGTATTTT
CDR3 protein: CASSYSNGDTQYF

V gene: TRBV27
J gene: TRBJ2-2
D gene: .
clone size: .
CDR3 DNA: TGTGCCAGCAGTCCAAACGTGGGCACCGGGGAGCTGTTTTTT
CDR3 protein: CASSPNVGTGELFF

V gene: TRBV5-5
J gene: TRBJ2-1
D gene: .
clone size: .
CDR3 DNA: TGTGCCAGCAGCTTGTCGCTAGCCGGTTCCTACAATGAGCAGTTCTTC
CDR3 protein: CASSLSLAGSYNEQFF

V gene: TRBV6-5
J gene: TRBJ2-7
D gene: .
clone size: few
CDR3 DNA: TGTGCCAGCAGTTACTGGGGCGAGCAGTACTTC
CDR3 protein: CASSYWGEQYF

V gene: TRBV3-1
J gene: TRBJ1-2
D gene: .
clone size: few
CDR3 DNA: TGTGCCAGCAGTCCCCTACTTAACTATGGCTACACCTTC
CDR3 protein: CASSPLLNYGYTF

V gene: TRBV4-3
J gene: TRBJ2-2
D gene: TRBD2
clone size: many
CDR3 DNA: TGCGCCAGCAGCCAAGCACCGGGACTAGCGGGAGGGGTCACCGGGGAGCTGTTTTTT
CDR3 protein: CASSQAPGLAGGVTGELFF

V gene: TRBV12-3/TRBV12-4
J gene: TRBJ2-5
D gene: TRBD2
clone size: many
CDR3 DNA: TGTGCCAGCAGCCCCGGGGGAGCGGGGCTCCAAGAGACCCAGTACTTC
CDR3 protein: CASSPGGAGLQETQYF

V gene: TRBV12-3/TRBV12-4
J gene: TRBJ2-5
D gene: TRBD1
clone size: many
CDR3 DNA: TGTGCCAGCAGGGGACAGCACCAAGAGACCCAGTACTTC
CDR3 protein: CASRGQHQETQYF

V gene: TRBV20-1
J gene: TRBJ2-1
D gene: TRBD2
clone size: .
CDR3 DNA: TGCAGTGCTAGGTTCGGACTAGCGGAACTTGTATACAATGAGCAGTTCTTC
CDR3 protein: CSARFGLAELVYNEQFF

V gene: TRBV5-1
J gene: TRBJ2-1
D gene: TRBD1
clone size: many
CDR3 DNA: TGCGCCAGCAGCTTGGGCCGGGACAGAGGGGATGTTGCCTACAATGAGCAGTTCTTC
CDR3 protein: CASSLGRDRGDVAYNEQFF

V gene: TRBV5-1
J gene: TRBJ2-7
D gene: .
clone size: .
CDR3 DNA: TGCGCCAGCAGCTTGGGCTTCGGACCAACCTACGAGCAGTACTTC
CDR3 protein: CASSLGFGPTYEQYF

V gene: TRBV7-8
J gene: TRBJ1-4
D gene: .
clone size: few
CDR3 DNA: TGTGCCAGCAGCGACGGGGGCCTATCTAATGAAAAACTGTTTTTT
CDR3 protein: CASSDGGLSNEKLFF

V gene: TRBV11-1
J gene: TRBJ2-1
D gene: TRBD2
clone size: many
CDR3 DNA: TGTGCCAGCAGCTTCGGGACTAGCGGGAGAAGACTGGGGAATGAGCAGTTCTTC
CDR3 protein: CASSFGTSGRRLGNEQFF

V gene: TRBV30
J gene: TRBJ2-1
D gene: .
clone size: many
CDR3 DNA: TGTGCCTGGATTCGGGGTACGCCCTACAATGAGCAGTTCTTC
CDR3 protein: CAWIRGTPYNEQFF

V gene: TRBV4-1
J gene: TRBJ2-1
D gene: TRBD2
clone size: .
CDR3 DNA: TGCGCCAGCAGCCGAGAAAAAGCGGGGGGGCCACACAATGAGCAGTTCTTC
CDR3 protein: CASSREKAGGPHNEQFF

V gene: TRBV3-1
J gene: TRBJ1-2
D gene: .
clone size: few
CDR3 DNA: TGTGCCAGCAGCCGGGGGTGGGGGCAGGACTATGGCTACACCTTC
CDR3 protein: CASSRGWGQDYGYTF

V gene: TRBV20-1
J gene: TRBJ2-7
D gene: TRBD2
clone size: many
CDR3 DNA: TGCAGTGCTAGAGATAGTTCTAGCGGGATACACGAGCAGTACTTC
CDR3 protein: CSARDSSSGIHEQYF

V gene: TRBV7-2
J gene: TRBJ2-5
D gene: TRBD2
clone size: .
CDR3 DNA: TGTGCCAGCAGCTCTATAGCGGGAGGCGGGACCCAGTACTTC
CDR3 protein: CASSSIAGGGTQYF

V gene: TRBV10-3
J gene: TRBJ2-4
D gene: .
clone size: few
CDR3 DNA: TGTGCCATCAGTGAGAGCGGACAGAAAAACATTCAGTACTTC
CDR3 protein: CAISESGQKNIQYF

V gene: TRBV10-3
J gene: TRBJ2-1
D gene: TRBD2
clone size: few
CDR3 DNA: TGTGCCACATCTGAGAGCGGGGCTCACAATGAGCAGTTCTTC
CDR3 protein: CATSESGAHNEQFF

V gene: TRBV4-3
J gene: TRBJ2-7
D gene: TRBD1
clone size: few
CDR3 DNA: TGCGCCAGCAGCCAAGAAGAGGGGGCCGGCGAGCAGTACTTC
CDR3 protein: CASSQEEGAGEQYF

V gene: TRBV12-3/TRBV12-4
J gene: TRBJ2-2
D gene: .
clone size: few
CDR3 DNA: TGTGCCAGCAGTCCCTGGGACGGCGGGGAGCTGTTTTTT
CDR3 protein: CASSPWDGGELFF

V gene: TRBV20-1
J gene: TRBJ2-5
D gene: .
clone size: .
CDR3 DNA: TGCAGTGCTGGGGGGCGGGGGCGGATTTTCCAAGAGACCCAGTACTTC
CDR3 protein: CSAGGRGRIFQETQYF

V gene: TRBV20-1
J gene: TRBJ2-7
D gene: .
clone size: .
CDR3 DNA: TGCAGTGCCTTGGACCGGGGGGCAGTGTCCTACGAGCAGTACTTC
CDR3 protein: CSALDRGAVSYEQYF

V gene: TRBV15
J gene: TRBJ1-2
D gene: .
clone size: few
CDR3 DNA: TGTGCCACCAGCAGAGTACAGGGAAGCTACACCTTC
CDR3 protein: CATSRVQGSYTF

V gene: TRBV7-9
J gene: TRBJ2-5
D gene: TRBD1
clone size: .
CDR3 DNA: TGTGCCAGCAGCCACCCGGGACAGCAAGAGACCCAGTACTTC
CDR3 protein: CASSHPGQQETQYF

V gene: TRBV5-1
J gene: TRBJ2-3
D gene: TRBD2
clone size: few
CDR3 DNA: TGCGCCAGCAGCCCCGCCCTAGCGGGGGCCACAGATACGCAGTATTTT
CDR3 protein: CASSPALAGATDTQYF

V gene: TRBV30
J gene: TRBJ2-7
D gene: TRBD1
clone size: .
CDR3 DNA: TGTGCCTGGAGTGTAACCCGGAGGAGACAGGGGGGCGAGCAGTACTTC
CDR3 protein: CAWSVTRRRQGGEQYF

V gene: TRBV2
J gene: TRBJ2-3
D gene: .
clone size: few
CDR3 DNA: TGTGCCAGCAGTGATCCTAAATTCCGGGTGGGTGGAGATCCCCCTTTAGTTTGGACAGATACGCAGTATTTT
CDR3 protein: CASSDPKFRVGGDPPLVWTDTQYF

V gene: TRBV5-5
J gene: TRBJ1-1
D gene: .
clone size: few
CDR3 DNA: TGTGCCAGCAGCGAAGGGACTGGGCTGAACACTGAAGCTTTCTTT
CDR3 protein: CASSEGTGLNTEAFF

V gene: TRBV7-2
J gene: TRBJ1-1
D gene: TRBD1
clone size: .
CDR3 DNA: TGTGCCAGCAGCTTGGGGACAGGGTTGACGTACACTGAAGCTTTCTTT
CDR3 protein: CASSLGTGLTYTEAFF

V gene: TRBV5-1
J gene: TRBJ2-7
D gene: .
clone size: .
CDR3 DNA: TGCGCCAGCAGCTTGGGGGGGGGCGTCTACGAGCAGTACTTC
CDR3 protein: CASSLGGGVYEQYF

V gene: TRBV4-1
J gene: TRBJ1-1
D gene: .
clone size: few
CDR3 DNA: TGCGCCAGCAGCCAATCGGGGGCCATGAACACTGAAGCTTTCTTT
CDR3 protein: CASSQSGAMNTEAFF

V gene: TRBV12-3/TRBV12-4
J gene: TRBJ1-5
D gene: TRBD1
clone size: many
CDR3 DNA: TGTGCCAGCAGTCTCGGGACAGGGAGGGATCAGCCCCAGCATTTT
CDR3 protein: CASSLGTGRDQPQHF

V gene: TRBV5-1
J gene: TRBJ2-3
D gene: TRBD1
clone size: many
CDR3 DNA: TGCGCCAGCAGCCGGACCCCGGGACAGGTTCCAGATACGCAGTATTTT
CDR3 protein: CASSRTPGQVPDTQYF

V gene: TRBV7-9
J gene: TRBJ2-7
D gene: TRBD2
clone size: .
CDR3 DNA: TGTGCCAGCAACTTAGTTCCTAGCGGTACAGGAGAGCAGTACTTC
CDR3 protein: CASNLVPSGTGEQYF

V gene: TRBV29-1
J gene: TRBJ1-1
D gene: .
clone size: few
CDR3 DNA: TGCAGCGTTGAAGATCCCTGGCGGGGGAACACTGAAGCTTTCTTT
CDR3 protein: CSVEDPWRGNTEAFF

V gene: TRBV5-1
J gene: TRBJ2-1
D gene: .
clone size: many
CDR3 DNA: TGCGCCAGCAGCGGTCCGACCGGGGGTGAGCAGTTCTTC
CDR3 protein: CASSGPTGGEQFF

V gene: TRBV11-3
J gene: TRBJ2-7
D gene: TRBD2
clone size: .
CDR3 DNA: TGTGCCAGCAGCACGGGGGGGGTCTACGAGCAGTACTTC
CDR3 protein: CASSTGGVYEQYF

V gene: TRBV6-1
J gene: TRBJ2-2
D gene: TRBD2
clone size: few
CDR3 DNA: TGTGCCAGCAGTGCCCCTAGCGGGGGGGCGCGGATCGGGGAGCTGTTTTTT
CDR3 protein: CASSAPSGGARIGELFF